Detailed here is one T cell receptor beta chain. These data belong to a study of blood T cell repertoires in COVID-19. The CDR3 spans 14 residues. V shed 5 bases and J shed 10 bases, with 17 bases lying between them. Per germline, CDR1 SEHNR and CDR2 FQNEAQ (reference sequence). Assay: immunoSEQ multiplex PCR; the TCRdb copy retains only in-frame clones and omits some. This sample has fewer than 250,000 clones, with about 86% found just once. The gene calls are TRBV7-9 and TRBJ1-4, with a possible D match to TRBD1 (5 bases). The clonotype originates from a woman aged 45-60 years with acute COVID-19. Material: PBMCs or T cells enriched from blood (not recorded which). The CDR3 sequence: CASSRNVQGGKLFF. The CDR3 bases are TGTGCCAGCAGCCGCAACGTCCAGGGAGGAAAACTGTTTTTT.